These 10 T cell receptor beta chains share one sample of origin, sequenced in a study of cytomegalovirus exposure and HLA in healthy donors. PCR amplification relied on 60 Vbeta primers (plus 13 Jbeta primers). This table comes from immunoSEQ multiplex PCR, and its TCRdb copy is limited to in-frame clones, with some not included. This table holds 200,000 to 250,000 clones, under 85% found once. The sample consisted of PBMCs. All receptors derive from a man aged 50-60 years in good health and CMV-seronegative.

The V gene is TRBV6-6, the J gene TRBJ1-2, with 12 nucleotides matching TRBD1. Trimming removed 5 bases from V and 3 bases from J; junction bases left unmatched: 4. The CDR3 has 15 residues. CDR1 MNHNY and CDR2 SVGAGI come from the germline V gene (reference sequence). The CDR3 protein is CASSTGQGAYYGYTF. CDR3 bases: TGTGCCAGCAGTACGGGACAGGGGGCTTACTATGGCTACACCTTC.

The gene calls are TRBV4-2 and TRBJ2-1; 14 bases agree with TRBD2. J gave up 6 bases and V 1 base, and 8 bases lay outside the gene matches. The CDR3 is 18 residues long. From germline, CDR1 is LGHNA and CDR2 YNFKEQ. The CDR3 bases are TGTGCCAGCAGCCAAGCCGCCACCGGGACTAGCGGGAGCAATGAGCAGTTCTTC. Protein sequence: CASSQAATGTSGSNEQFF.

V and J are TRBV5-8 and TRBJ1-5; D is ambiguous. Germline-derived CDR1 and CDR2 are SGHTS and YDEGEE. CDR3 length: 14 residues. Trimming pared 4 bases from V and 2 bases from J, leaving 10 bases between. The CDR3 nucleotides are TGTGCCAGCAGCGTAAAGGGAGGCAATCAGCCCCAGCATTTT. This gives the protein CASSVKGGNQPQHF.

This clone is a singleton in its sample. The chain links TRBV7-9 to TRBJ2-5; perhaps TRBD2 as D (5 bases). The J call may be faulty, since TRBJ2-7 better matches the DNA end. This CDR3 region has 15 residues. CDR1 SEHNR and CDR2 FQNEAQ come from the germline V gene (reference sequence). The CDR3 is CASSPSRGLPAEQYF. As DNA, the CDR3 is TGTGCCAGCAGCCCTTCCCGAGGGCTTCCAGCCGAGCAGTACTTC.

CDR3 amino acids: CASSLLTSGRTDTQYF. The DNA for the CDR3 is TGCGCCAGCAGCTTGCTGACTAGCGGGAGGACAGATACGCAGTATTTT. The V call is TRBV5-1, the J call TRBJ2-3; 13 bases fit TRBD2. Trimming cost V 1 base and J 3 bases; bases outside gene matches: 2. Germline values: CDR1 SGHRS, CDR2 YFSETQ. CDR3 length: 16 residues.

The table lists this clone with a few counts. The V call is TRBV4-1, the J call TRBJ2-7; the match to TRBD2 covers 8 bases. CDR1 is MGHRA, CDR2 YSYEKL, per germline. J was trimmed by 3 bases and V by 0 bases; bases with no gene match: 4. The CDR3 loop spans 15 amino acids. The DNA for the CDR3 is TGCGCCAGCAGCCAAGACCTAGCGGGCCTCTACGAGCAGTACTTC. Protein sequence: CASSQDLAGLYEQYF.

V usage is TRBV6-6 and J usage is TRBJ1-5; perhaps TRBD1 as D (5 bases). Germline V gene lookup returns CDR1 MNHNY and CDR2 SVGAGI (reference sequence). V was clipped by 5 bases and J by 0 bases, with 11 bases between them. The CDR3 has 15 residues. The CDR3 region has the DNA TGTGCCAGCAGTGCCCGTGGGGCTAGCAATCAGCCCCAGCATTTT. Its translation: CASSARGASNQPQHF.

The rearrangement joins TRBV7-9 to TRBJ2-1, with TRBD1 identical over 9 bases. Per the germline V gene, CDR1 is SEHNR and CDR2 is FQNEAQ (reference sequence). The CDR3 totals 17 residues. J was trimmed by 7 bases and V by 5 bases; bases with no gene match: 15. CDR3 in DNA: TGTGCCAGCAGCCGCTTATTACGGGACAGGGAAGGAAATGAGCAGTTCTTC. Its protein product is CASSRLLRDREGNEQFF.

V usage is TRBV7-2 and J usage is TRBJ1-1; possibly TRBD1 for D (5 bases). V lost 5 bases, J lost 0 bases, and 13 bases lay in between. The CDR3 covers 15 residues. Per germline, CDR1 SGHTA and CDR2 FQGNSA. Written as DNA, the CDR3 is TGTGCCAGCAGCCGAGCAGGGCCAATGAACACTGAAGCTTTCTTT. Protein: CASSRAGPMNTEAFF. Complete variable domain (other parts from reference TRBV7-2 and TRBJ1-1): GAGVSQSPSNKVTEKGKDVELRCDPISGHTALYWYRQSLGQGLEFLIYFQGNSAPDKSGLPSDRFSAERTGGSVSTLTIQRTQQEDSAVYLCASSRAGPMNTEAFFGQGTRLTVV.

The rearrangement joins TRBV6-1 to TRBJ2-1, with TRBD1 matching 8 bases. Germline V gene lookup returns CDR1 MNHNS and CDR2 SASEGT. CDR3 length: 16 residues. V shed 1 base and J 4 bases; nucleotides not matched to a gene: 6. CDR3 nucleotides: TGTGCCAGCAGTGAAGAGGCAGGGGGCGCTTACAATGAGCAGTTCTTC. Its protein product is CASSEEAGGAYNEQFF.